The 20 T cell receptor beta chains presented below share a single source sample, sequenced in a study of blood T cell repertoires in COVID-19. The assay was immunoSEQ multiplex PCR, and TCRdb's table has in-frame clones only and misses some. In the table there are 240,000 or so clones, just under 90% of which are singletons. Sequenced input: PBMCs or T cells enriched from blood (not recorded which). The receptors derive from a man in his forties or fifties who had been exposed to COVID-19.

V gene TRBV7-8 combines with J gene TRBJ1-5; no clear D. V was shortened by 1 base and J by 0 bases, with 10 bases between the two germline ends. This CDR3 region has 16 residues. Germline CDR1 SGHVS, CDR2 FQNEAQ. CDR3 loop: CASSLGPVYSNQPQHF. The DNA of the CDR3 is TGTGCCAGCAGCTTAGGTCCCGTGTATAGCAATCAGCCCCAGCATTTT.

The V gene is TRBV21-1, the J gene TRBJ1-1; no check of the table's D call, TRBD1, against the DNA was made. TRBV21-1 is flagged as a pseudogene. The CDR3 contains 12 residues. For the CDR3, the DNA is TGTGCCAGCAGCACCTTGGACAGTGAAGCTTTCTTT. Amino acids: CASSTLDSEAFF.

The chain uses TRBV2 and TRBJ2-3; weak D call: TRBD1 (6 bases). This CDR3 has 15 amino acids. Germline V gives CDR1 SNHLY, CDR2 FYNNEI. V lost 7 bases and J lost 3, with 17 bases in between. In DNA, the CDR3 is TGTGCCAGCAAGTCAGGGGCTCTGTTAACAGATACGCAGTATTTT. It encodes CASKSGALLTDTQYF.

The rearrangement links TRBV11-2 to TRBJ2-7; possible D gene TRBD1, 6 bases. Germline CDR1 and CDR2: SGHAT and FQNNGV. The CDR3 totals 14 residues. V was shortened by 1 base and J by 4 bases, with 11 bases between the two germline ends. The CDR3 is CASSLGGPGYEQYF. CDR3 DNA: TGTGCCAGCAGCTTAGGGGGGCCCGGGTACGAGCAGTACTTC.

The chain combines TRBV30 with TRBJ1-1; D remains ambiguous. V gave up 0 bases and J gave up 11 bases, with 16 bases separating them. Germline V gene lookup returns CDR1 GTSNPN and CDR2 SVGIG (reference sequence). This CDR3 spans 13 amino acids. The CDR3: CAWSVGGVDYAFF. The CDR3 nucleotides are TGTGCCTGGAGTGTAGGCGGGGTGGATTATGCTTTCTTT.

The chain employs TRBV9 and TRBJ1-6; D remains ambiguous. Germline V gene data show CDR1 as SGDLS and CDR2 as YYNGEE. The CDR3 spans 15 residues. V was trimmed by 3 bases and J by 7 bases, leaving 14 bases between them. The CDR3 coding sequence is TGTGCCAGCAGCGGCGACGCGGGGATGAATTCACCCCTCCACTTT. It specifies CASSGDAGMNSPLHF.

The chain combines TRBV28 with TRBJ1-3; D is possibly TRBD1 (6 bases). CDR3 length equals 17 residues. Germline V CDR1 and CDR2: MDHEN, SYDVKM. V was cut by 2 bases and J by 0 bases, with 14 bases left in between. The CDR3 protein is CASSLIWGGGSGNTIYF. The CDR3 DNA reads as TGTGCCAGCAGTTTAATTTGGGGGGGCGGCTCTGGAAACACCATATATTTT.

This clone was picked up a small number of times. In nucleotides, the CDR3 is TGTGCCAGCACGGACACCTATAATTCACCCCTCCACTTT. Encoded protein: CASTDTYNSPLHF. This chain uses TRBV6-6 with TRBJ1-6; D possibly corresponds to TRBD1 (5 bases). The V end lost 7 bases, the J end lost 2 bases, and 6 bases lay between the germline ends. CDR1 and CDR2 (germline): MNHNY, SVGAGI (reference sequence). This CDR3 is 13 amino acids long.

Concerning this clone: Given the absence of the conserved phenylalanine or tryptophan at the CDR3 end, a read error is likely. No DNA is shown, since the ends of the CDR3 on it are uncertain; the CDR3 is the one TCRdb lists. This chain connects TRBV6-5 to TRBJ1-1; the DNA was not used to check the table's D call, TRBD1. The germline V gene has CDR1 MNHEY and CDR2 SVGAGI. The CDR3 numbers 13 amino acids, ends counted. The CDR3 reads CASSYLGQGAVTI.

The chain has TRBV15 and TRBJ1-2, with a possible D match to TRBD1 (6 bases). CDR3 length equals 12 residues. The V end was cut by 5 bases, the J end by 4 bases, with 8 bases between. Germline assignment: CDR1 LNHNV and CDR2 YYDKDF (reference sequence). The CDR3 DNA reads TGTGCCACCAGCGTACAGGGCTATGGCTACACCTTC. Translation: CATSVQGYGYTF.

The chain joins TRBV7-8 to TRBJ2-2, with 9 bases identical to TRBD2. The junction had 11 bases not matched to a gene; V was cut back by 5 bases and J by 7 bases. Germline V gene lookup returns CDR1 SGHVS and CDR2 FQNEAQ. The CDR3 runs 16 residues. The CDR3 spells CASSQRSGRFVGELFF. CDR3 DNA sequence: TGTGCCAGCAGCCAACGTAGCGGGAGATTCGTCGGGGAGCTGTTTTTT.

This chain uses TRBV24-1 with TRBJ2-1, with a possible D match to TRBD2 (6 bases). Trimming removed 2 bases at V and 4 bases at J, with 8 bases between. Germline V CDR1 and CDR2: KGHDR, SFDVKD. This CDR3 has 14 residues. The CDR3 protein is CATSDWTIYNEQFF. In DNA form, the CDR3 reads TGTGCCACCAGTGATTGGACTATATACAATGAGCAGTTCTTC.

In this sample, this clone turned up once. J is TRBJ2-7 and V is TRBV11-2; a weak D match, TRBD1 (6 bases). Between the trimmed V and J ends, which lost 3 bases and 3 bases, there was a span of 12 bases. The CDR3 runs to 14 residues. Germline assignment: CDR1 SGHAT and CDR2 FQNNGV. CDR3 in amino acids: CASSFLTGIYEQYF. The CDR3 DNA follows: TGTGCCAGCAGCTTTCTGACAGGAATCTACGAGCAGTACTTC.

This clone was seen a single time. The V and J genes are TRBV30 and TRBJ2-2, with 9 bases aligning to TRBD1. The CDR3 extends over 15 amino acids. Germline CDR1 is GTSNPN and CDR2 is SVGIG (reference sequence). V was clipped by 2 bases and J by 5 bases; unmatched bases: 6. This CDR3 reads CAWSPGTGFTGELFF. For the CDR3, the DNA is TGTGCCTGGAGTCCCGGGACAGGGTTTACCGGGGAGCTGTTTTTT.

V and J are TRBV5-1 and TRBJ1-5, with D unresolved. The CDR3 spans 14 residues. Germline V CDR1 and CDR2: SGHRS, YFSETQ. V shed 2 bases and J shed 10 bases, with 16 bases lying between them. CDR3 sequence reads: CASSLGILAGPQHF. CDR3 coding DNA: TGCGCCAGCAGCTTAGGGATCCTAGCGGGTCCCCAGCATTTT.

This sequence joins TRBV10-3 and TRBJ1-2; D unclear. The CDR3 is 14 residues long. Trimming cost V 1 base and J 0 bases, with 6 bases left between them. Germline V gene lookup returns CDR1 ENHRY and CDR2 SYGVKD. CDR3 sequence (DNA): TGTGCCATCAGTGAGTATTCGGCTAACTATGGCTACACCTTC. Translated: CAISEYSANYGYTF.

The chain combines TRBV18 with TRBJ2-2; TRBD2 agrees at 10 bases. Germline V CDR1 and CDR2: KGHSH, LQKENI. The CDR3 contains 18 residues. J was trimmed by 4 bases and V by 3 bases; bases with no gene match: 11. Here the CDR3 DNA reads TGTGCCAGCTCACCCGTTCAAGCGGGAGGGCCGCGCACCGGGGAGCTGTTTTTT. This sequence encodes CASSPVQAGGPRTGELFF.

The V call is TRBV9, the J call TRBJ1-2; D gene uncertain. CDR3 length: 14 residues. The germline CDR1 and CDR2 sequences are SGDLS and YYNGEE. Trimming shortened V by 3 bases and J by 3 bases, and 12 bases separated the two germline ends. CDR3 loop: CASSGGFRYYGYTF. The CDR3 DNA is TGTGCCAGCAGCGGCGGATTTCGGTACTATGGCTACACCTTC.

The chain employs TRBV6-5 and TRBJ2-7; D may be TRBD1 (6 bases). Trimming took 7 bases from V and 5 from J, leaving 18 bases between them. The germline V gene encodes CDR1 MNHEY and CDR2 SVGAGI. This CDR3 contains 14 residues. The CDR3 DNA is TGTGCCAGCACAGACCGGGACAACGGGAACGAGCAGTACTTC. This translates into CASTDRDNGNEQYF.

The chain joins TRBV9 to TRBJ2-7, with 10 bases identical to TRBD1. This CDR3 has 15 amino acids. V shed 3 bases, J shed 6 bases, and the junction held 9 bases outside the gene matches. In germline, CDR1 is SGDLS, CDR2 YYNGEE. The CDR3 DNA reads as TGTGCCAGCAGCGCGGCCGGGACAGGGGTCACCGAGCAGTACTTC. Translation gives CASSAAGTGVTEQYF.